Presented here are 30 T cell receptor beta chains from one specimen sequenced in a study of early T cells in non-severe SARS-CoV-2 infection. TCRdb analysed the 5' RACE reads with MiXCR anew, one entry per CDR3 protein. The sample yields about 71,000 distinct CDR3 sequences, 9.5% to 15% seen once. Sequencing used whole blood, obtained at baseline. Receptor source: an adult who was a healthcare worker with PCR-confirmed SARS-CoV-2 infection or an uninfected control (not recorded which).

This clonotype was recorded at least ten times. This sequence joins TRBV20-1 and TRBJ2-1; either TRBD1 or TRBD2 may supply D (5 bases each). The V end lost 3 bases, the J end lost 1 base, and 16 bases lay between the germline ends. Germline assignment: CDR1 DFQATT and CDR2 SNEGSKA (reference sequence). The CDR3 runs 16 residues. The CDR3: CSARRHRDRSYNEQFF. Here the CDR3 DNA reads TGCAGTGCTAGGCGACACCGGGACCGTTCCTACAATGAGCAGTTCTTC.

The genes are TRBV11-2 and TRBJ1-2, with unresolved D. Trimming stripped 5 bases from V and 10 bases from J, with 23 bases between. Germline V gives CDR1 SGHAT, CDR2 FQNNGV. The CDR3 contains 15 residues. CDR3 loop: CASSPLRTGFKAYTF. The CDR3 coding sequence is TGTGCCAGCAGCCCCCTCCGAACTGGATTTAAGGCCTACACCTTC.

In nucleotides, the CDR3 is TGTGCCAGCAGCCGCGACAGGGGCGAAGAGACCCAGTACTTC. It specifies CASSRDRGEETQYF. The J gene is TRBJ2-5, the V gene TRBV7-2, with TRBD1 matching over 8 bases. The CDR3 is made up of 14 amino acids. V lost 5 bases to trimming and J lost 3 bases; unmatched junction nucleotides: 5. Per the germline V gene, CDR1 is SGHTA and CDR2 is FQGNSA.

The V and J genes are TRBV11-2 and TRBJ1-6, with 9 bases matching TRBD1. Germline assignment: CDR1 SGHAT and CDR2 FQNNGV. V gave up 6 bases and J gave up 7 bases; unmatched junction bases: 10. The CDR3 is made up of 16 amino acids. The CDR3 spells CASSRKGTGMNSPLHF. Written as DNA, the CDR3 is TGTGCCAGCAGTCGAAAGGGGACAGGGATGAATTCACCCCTCCACTTT. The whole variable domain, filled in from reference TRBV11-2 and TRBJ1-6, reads EAGVAQSPRYKIIEKRQSVAFWCNPISGHATLYWYQQILGQGPKLLIQFQNNGVVDDSQLPKDRFSAERLKGVDSTLKIQPAKLEDSAVYLCASSRKGTGMNSPLHFGNGTRLTVT.

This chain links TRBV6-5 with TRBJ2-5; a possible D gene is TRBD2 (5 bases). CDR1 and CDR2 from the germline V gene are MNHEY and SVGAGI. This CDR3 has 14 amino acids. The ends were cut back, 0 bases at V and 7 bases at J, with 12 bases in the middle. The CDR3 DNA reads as TGTGCCAGCAGTTACTCTTTGCGCGCGGGGACCCAGTACTTC. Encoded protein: CASSYSLRAGTQYF.

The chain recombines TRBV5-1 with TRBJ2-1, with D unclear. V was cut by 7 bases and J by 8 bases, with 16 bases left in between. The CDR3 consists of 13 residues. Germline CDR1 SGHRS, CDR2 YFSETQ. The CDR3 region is CASSPSGLDEQFF. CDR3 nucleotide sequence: TGCGCCAGCTCTCCCAGTGGGTTGGATGAGCAGTTCTTC.

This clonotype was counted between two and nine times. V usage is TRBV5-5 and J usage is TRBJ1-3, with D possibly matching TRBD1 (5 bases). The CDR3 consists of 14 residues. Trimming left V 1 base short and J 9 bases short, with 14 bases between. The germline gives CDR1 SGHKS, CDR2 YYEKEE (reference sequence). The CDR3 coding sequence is TGTGCCAGCAGCTTGTGGGGGGAAGGCGGCACCATATATTTT. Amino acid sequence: CASSLWGEGGTIYF. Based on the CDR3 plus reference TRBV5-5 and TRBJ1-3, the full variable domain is DAGVTQSPTHLIKTRGQQVTLRCSPISGHKSVSWYQQVLGQGPQFIFQYYEKEERGRGNFPDRFSARQFPNYSSELNVNALLLGDSALYLCASSLWGEGGTIYFGEGSWLTVV.

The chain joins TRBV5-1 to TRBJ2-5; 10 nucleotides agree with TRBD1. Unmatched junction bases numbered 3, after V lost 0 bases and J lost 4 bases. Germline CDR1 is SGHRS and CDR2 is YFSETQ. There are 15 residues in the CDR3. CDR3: CASSLAGTGVETQYF. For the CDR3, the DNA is TGCGCCAGCAGCTTGGCCGGGACAGGGGTAGAGACCCAGTACTTC.

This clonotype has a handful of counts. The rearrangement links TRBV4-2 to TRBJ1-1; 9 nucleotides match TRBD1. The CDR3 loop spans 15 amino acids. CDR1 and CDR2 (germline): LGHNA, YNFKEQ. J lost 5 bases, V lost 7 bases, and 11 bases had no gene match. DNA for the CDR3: TGTGCCAGCATTCTGGCCGGGACAGGGTATACTGAAGCTTTCTTT. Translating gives CASILAGTGYTEAFF.

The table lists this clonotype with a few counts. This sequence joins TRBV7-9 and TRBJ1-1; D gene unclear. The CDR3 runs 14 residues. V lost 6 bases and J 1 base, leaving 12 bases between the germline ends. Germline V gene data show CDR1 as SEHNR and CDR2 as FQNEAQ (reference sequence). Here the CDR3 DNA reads TGTGCCAGCAGTTTTGACGGCCCGAACACTGAAGCTTTCTTT. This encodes CASSFDGPNTEAFF.

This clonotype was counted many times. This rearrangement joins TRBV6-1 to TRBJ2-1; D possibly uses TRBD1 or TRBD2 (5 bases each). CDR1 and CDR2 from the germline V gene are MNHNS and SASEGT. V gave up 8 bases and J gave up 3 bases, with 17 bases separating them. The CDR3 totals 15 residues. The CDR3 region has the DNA TGTGCCAGCGGCCTCGACCCGGGACGCTACAATGAGCAGTTCTTC. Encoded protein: CASGLDPGRYNEQFF.

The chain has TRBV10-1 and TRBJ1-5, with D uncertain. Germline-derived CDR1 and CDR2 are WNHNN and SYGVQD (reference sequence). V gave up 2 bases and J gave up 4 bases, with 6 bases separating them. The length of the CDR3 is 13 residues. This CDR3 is CASSETSNQPQHF. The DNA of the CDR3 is TGCGCCAGCAGTGAGACCAGTAATCAGCCCCAGCATTTT.

The CDR3 nucleotides are TGTGCAAGTCGCTTAGTTCTGGACCCCCGCGACGGGGAGCTGTTTTTT. Its translation: CASRLVLDPRDGELFF. This chain uses TRBV12-2 with TRBJ2-2; no check of the table's D call, TRBD1, against the DNA was made. TRBV12-2 is a pseudogene locus. The CDR3 runs to 16 residues.

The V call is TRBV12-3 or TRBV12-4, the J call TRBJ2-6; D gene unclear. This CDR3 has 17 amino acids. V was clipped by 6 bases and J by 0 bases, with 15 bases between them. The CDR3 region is CASRGSTSPSGANVLTF. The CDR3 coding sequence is TGTGCCAGCAGGGGCAGTACCTCTCCCTCTGGGGCCAACGTCCTGACTTTC.

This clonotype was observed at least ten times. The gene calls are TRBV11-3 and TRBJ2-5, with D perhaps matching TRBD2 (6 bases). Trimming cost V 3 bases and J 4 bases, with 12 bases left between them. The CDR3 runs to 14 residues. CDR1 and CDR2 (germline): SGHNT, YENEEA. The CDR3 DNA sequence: TGTGCCAGCAGCTTGCGGGGAGCGGTAGAGACCCAGTACTTC. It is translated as CASSLRGAVETQYF.

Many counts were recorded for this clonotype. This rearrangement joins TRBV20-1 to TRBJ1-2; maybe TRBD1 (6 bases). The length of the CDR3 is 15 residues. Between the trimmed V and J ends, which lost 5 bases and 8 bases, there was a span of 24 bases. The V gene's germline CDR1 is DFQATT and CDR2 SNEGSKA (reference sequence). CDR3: CSAEPGTILSRGYTF. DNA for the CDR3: TGCAGTGCTGAGCCCGGGACAATCCTCAGTCGGGGCTACACCTTC.

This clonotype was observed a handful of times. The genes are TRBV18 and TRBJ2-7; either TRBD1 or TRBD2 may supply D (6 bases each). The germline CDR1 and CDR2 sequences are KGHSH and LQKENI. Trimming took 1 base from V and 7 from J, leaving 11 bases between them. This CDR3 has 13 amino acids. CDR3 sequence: CASSPQGEVEQYF. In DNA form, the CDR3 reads TGTGCCAGCTCACCACAGGGGGAGGTTGAGCAGTACTTC.

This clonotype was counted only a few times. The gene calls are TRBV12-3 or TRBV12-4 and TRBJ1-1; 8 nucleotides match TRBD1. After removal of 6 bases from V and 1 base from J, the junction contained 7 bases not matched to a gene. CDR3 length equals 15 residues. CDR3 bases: TGTGCCAGCAGCTGGGGGACAGGAAAGAACACTGAAGCTTTCTTT. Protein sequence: CASSWGTGKNTEAFF.

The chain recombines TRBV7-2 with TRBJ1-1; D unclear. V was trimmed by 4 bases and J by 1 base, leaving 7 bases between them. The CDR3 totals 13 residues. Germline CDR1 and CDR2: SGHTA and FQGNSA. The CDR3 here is CASSWYRNTEAFF. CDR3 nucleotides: TGTGCCAGCAGCTGGTACAGGAACACTGAAGCTTTCTTT.

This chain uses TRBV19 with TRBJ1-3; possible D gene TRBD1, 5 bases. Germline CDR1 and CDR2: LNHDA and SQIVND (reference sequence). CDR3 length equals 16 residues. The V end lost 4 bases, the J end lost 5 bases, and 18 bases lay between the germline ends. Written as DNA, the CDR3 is TGTGCCAGTAGTAGGGGGACCGAAGCAGGACGAAACACCATATATTTT. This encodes CASSRGTEAGRNTIYF.

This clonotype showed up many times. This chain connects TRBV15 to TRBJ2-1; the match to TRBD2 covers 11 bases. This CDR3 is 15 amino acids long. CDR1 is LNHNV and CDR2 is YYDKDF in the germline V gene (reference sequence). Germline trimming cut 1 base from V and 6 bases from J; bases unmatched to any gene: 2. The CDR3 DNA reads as TGTGCCACCAGCAGAGGTAGCGGGGGGGTCAATGAGCAGTTCTTC. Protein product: CATSRGSGGVNEQFF.

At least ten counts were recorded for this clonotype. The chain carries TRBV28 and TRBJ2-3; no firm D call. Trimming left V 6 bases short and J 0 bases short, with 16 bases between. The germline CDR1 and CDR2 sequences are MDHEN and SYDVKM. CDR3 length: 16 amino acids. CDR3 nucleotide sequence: TGTGCCAGCAGCCCCATAATGAAAGTTAGCACAGATACGCAGTATTTT. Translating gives CASSPIMKVSTDTQYF.

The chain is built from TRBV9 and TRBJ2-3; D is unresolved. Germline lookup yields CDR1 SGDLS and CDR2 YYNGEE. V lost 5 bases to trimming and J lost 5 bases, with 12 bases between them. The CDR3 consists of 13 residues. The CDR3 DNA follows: TGTGCCAGCAGGGGCATGGGCCGAGATACGCAGTATTTT. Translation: CASRGMGRDTQYF.

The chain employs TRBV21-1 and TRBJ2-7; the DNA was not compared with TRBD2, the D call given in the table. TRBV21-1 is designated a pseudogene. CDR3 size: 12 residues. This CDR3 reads CASKQGLYEQYF. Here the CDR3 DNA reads TGTGCCAGCAAACAGGGACTATACGAGCAGTACTTC.

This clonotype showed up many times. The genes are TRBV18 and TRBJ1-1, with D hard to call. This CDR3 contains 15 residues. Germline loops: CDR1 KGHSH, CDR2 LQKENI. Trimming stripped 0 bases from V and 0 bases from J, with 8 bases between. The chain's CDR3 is CASSPPGALNTEAFF. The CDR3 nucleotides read TGTGCCAGCTCACCACCGGGAGCCCTGAACACTGAAGCTTTCTTT. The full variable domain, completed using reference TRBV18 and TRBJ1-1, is NAGVMQNPRHLVRRRGQEARLRCSPMKGHSHVYWYRQLPEEGLKFMVYLQKENIIDESGMPKERFSAEFPKEGPSILRIQQVVRGDSAAYFCASSPPGALNTEAFFGQGTRLTVV.

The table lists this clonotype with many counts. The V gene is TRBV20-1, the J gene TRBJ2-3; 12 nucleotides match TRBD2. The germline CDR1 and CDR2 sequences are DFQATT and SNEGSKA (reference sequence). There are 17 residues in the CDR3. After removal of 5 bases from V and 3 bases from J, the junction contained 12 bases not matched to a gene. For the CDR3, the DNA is TGCAGTGCTCCGCCCGTGACTAGCGGGGGCATAACAGATACGCAGTATTTT. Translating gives CSAPPVTSGGITDTQYF.

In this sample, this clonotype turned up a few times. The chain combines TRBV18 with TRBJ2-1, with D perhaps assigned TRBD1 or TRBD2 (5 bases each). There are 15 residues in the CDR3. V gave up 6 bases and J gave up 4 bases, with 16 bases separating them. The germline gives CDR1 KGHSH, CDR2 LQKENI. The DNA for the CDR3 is TGTGCCAGCTCTGTGGGGGTGTTAGCTTACAATGAGCAGTTCTTC. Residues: CASSVGVLAYNEQFF.

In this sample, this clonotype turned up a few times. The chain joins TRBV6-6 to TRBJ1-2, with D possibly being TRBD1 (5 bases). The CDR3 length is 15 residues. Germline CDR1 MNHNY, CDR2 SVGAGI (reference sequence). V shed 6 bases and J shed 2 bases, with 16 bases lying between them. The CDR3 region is CASRGERVWNYGYTF. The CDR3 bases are TGTGCCAGCAGGGGGGAGCGGGTGTGGAACTATGGCTACACCTTC.

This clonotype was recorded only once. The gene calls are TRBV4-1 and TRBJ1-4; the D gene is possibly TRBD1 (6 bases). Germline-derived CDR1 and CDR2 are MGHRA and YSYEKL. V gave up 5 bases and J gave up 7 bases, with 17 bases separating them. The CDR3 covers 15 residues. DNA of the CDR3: TGCGCCAGCAGCACCCGCCCGGAAGGGGGTGAAAAACTGTTTTTT. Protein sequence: CASSTRPEGGEKLFF.

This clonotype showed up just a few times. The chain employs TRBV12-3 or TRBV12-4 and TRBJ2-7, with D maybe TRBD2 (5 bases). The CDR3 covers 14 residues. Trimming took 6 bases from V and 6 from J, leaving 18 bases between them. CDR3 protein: CASSLEGIRVEQYF. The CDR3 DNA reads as TGTGCCAGCAGCCTTGAGGGTATCCGGGTCGAGCAGTACTTC.